A single sample is the source of the 27 T cell receptor beta chains below, sequenced in a study of cytomegalovirus exposure and HLA in healthy donors (dated by TCRdb to 2016 to 2017). Libraries were prepared through the immunoSEQ multiplex PCR assay. For the multiplex PCR, a mixture combining 60 forward primers for TCR Vbeta segments and 13 reverse primers for TCR Jbeta segments was used. In its TCRdb copy, this immuneACCESS table keeps in-frame sequences only and misses some clones. Where compared with another copy, unresolved V genes explain less than half of these, and the others have no known cause. The sample data list approximately 100,000 clones, and approximately 79% of these were observed just once. Approximately 3% of the sample lies in the top ten. Sequencing was done on a sample of PBMCs. The receptors derive from a woman in her thirties or forties in good health and CMV-seronegative.

This chain joins TRBV19 and TRBJ1-6; TRBD1 matches at 9 bases. Per germline, CDR1 LNHDA and CDR2 SQIVND (reference sequence). The CDR3 length is 15 residues. V gave up 5 bases and J gave up 7 bases; unmatched junction bases: 6. In nucleotides, the CDR3 is TGTGCCAGTAGTGCCCGGGACAGGGTGAATTCACCCCTCCACTTT. Amino acids: CASSARDRVNSPLHF.

The chain recombines TRBV7-2 with TRBJ1-2, with 10 bases lining up with TRBD1. V trimming: 3 bases; J trimming: 0 bases; junction bases outside the gene matches: 13. Germline assignment: CDR1 SGHTA and CDR2 FQGNSA. The CDR3 loop spans 19 amino acids. The CDR3 here is CASSFTPGQGDIANYGYTF. CDR3 in DNA: TGTGCCAGCAGCTTTACACCCGGACAGGGGGACATAGCTAACTATGGCTACACCTTC.

This rearrangement joins TRBV2 to TRBJ1-5; 9 bases match TRBD1. The trim removed 4 bases at V and 2 bases at J, leaving 3 bases unmatched. The CDR3 contains 15 residues. Germline loops: CDR1 SNHLY, CDR2 FYNNEI. The CDR3 loop is CASSGTGEGNQPQHF. CDR3 coding DNA: TGTGCCAGCAGTGGGACAGGGGAAGGCAATCAGCCCCAGCATTTT.

The CDR3: CASSSWTGAMNTEAFF. The CDR3 DNA is TGTGCCAGTAGTTCCTGGACAGGAGCCATGAACACTGAAGCTTTCTTT. The chain uses TRBV19 and TRBJ1-1; TRBD1 matches 7 bases. The CDR3 sequence is 16 residues long. Per the germline V gene, CDR1 is LNHDA and CDR2 is SQIVND (reference sequence). V was pared by 5 bases and J by 0 bases, with 9 bases of the junction left unmatched.

This chain links TRBV15 with TRBJ2-7; TRBD1 matches 9 bases. This CDR3 has 13 residues. V shed 4 bases, J shed 4 bases, and the junction held 2 bases outside the gene matches. Germline CDR1 reads LNHNV; CDR2 reads YYDKDF (reference sequence). The CDR3 nucleotides are TGTGCCACCAGCATAGACAGGGGGTACGAGCAGTACTTC. Its protein is CATSIDRGYEQYF.

The chain couples TRBV19 to TRBJ1-2; 9 bases are shared with TRBD1. There are 15 residues in the CDR3. The germline V gene has CDR1 LNHDA and CDR2 SQIVND (reference sequence). The V and J ends lost 5 bases and 13 bases, in that order; junction bases with no gene match: 17. CDR3 DNA sequence: TGTGCCAGTAGTGTTCTCGCCGGGACAGGGCGAGATGGCACCTTC. Protein: CASSVLAGTGRDGTF. The whole variable domain, remainder taken from reference TRBV19 and TRBJ1-2, is DGGITQSPKYLFRKEGQNVTLSCEQNLNHDAMYWYRQDPGQGLRLIYYSQIVNDFQKGDIAEGYSVSREKKESFPLTVTSAQKNPTAFYLCASSVLAGTGRDGTFGSGTRLTVV.

V is TRBV6-6 and J is TRBJ1-2; TRBD1 agrees at 7 bases. This CDR3 spans 14 amino acids. Germline lookup yields CDR1 MNHNY and CDR2 SVGAGI (reference sequence). The J segment lost 4 bases and the V segment lost 6 bases, leaving 8 bases of the junction unmatched. As DNA, the CDR3 is TGTGCCAGCAGCCCTAGGACAGGCTTCTATGGCTACACCTTC. It translates to CASSPRTGFYGYTF.

This chain uses TRBV7-2 with TRBJ2-7, with a tentative D call TRBD2 (6 bases). Per the germline V gene, CDR1 is SGHTA and CDR2 is FQGNSA. Trimming cost V 5 bases and J 3 bases, with 14 bases left between them. The CDR3 runs 14 residues. This CDR3 reads CASSLRDFGYEQYF. In nucleotides, the CDR3 is TGTGCCAGCAGCCTGCGGGACTTCGGCTACGAGCAGTACTTC.

V is TRBV15 and J is TRBJ2-7; 8 bases fit TRBD2. The CDR3 has 15 residues. Germline V gene data show CDR1 as LNHNV and CDR2 as YYDKDF (reference sequence). With V trimmed by 0 bases and J by 2 bases, 3 bases remained unmatched. The CDR3: CATSRDPGLAYEQYF. The CDR3 DNA follows: TGTGCCACCAGCAGAGATCCGGGACTAGCCTACGAGCAGTACTTC.

On this clone: The junction shows a germline mismatch at one end, possibly a read error. The chain recombines TRBV7-9 with TRBJ2-1, with D perhaps TRBD1 (5 bases). The CDR3 extends over 8 amino acids. Germline-derived CDR1 and CDR2 are SEHNR and FQNEAQ (reference sequence). In nucleotides, the CDR3 is TGTTCCAGCAGGGTCGGGTTCTTC. This encodes CSSRVGFF.

V and J are TRBV28 and TRBJ1-4, with TRBD1 identical over 12 bases. Germline lookup yields CDR1 MDHEN and CDR2 SYDVKM. Unmatched junction bases numbered 4, after V lost 6 bases and J lost 8 bases. The CDR3 is 14 residues long. CDR3 sequence reads: CASRLGQGAEKLFF. The CDR3 region has the DNA TGTGCCAGCAGGTTGGGACAGGGGGCGGAAAAACTGTTTTTT.

The chain recombines TRBV28 with TRBJ2-7; D not certain. The CDR3 totals 13 residues. The germline gives CDR1 MDHEN, CDR2 SYDVKM. Trimming cost V 8 bases and J 1 base, with 12 bases left between them. The CDR3 DNA follows: TGTGCCAGCGGGTTATCGTATTCCTACGAGCAGTACTTC. Amino acid sequence: CASGLSYSYEQYF. The whole variable domain, filled in from reference TRBV28 and TRBJ2-7, reads DVKVTQSSRYLVKRTGEKVFLECVQDMDHENMFWYRQDPGLGLRLIYFSYDVKMKEKGDIPEGYSVSREKKERFSLILESASTNQTSMYLCASGLSYSYEQYFGPGTRLTVT.

This clone was found a few times. The chain employs TRBV28 and TRBJ2-7; 10 bases are shared with TRBD1. CDR1 and CDR2 from the germline V gene are MDHEN and SYDVKM. The CDR3 loop spans 15 amino acids. V was clipped by 6 bases and J by 5 bases; unmatched bases: 10. As DNA, the CDR3 is TGTGCCAGCAGGAACTGGGGACAGGGGAAAAACGAGCAGTACTTC. Amino acid sequence: CASRNWGQGKNEQYF. The variable domain in full, with the rest retrieved from reference TRBV28 and TRBJ2-7, is DVKVTQSSRYLVKRTGEKVFLECVQDMDHENMFWYRQDPGLGLRLIYFSYDVKMKEKGDIPEGYSVSREKKERFSLILESASTNQTSMYLCASRNWGQGKNEQYFGPGTRLTVT.

The table lists this clone with a count of one. The J gene is TRBJ1-1, the V gene TRBV7-2; D remains ambiguous. Trimming removed 4 bases from V and 4 bases from J, with 13 bases in between. Germline values: CDR1 SGHTA, CDR2 FQGNSA. The CDR3 extends over 14 amino acids. The CDR3 region is CASSYTMVATEAFF. In nucleotides, the CDR3 is TGTGCCAGCAGCTATACTATGGTGGCCACTGAAGCTTTCTTT.

In its sample, this clone was seen once. The chain has TRBV18 and TRBJ2-7, with TRBD2 matching over 7 bases. The germline CDR1 and CDR2 sequences are KGHSH and LQKENI. The CDR3 extends over 15 amino acids. Germline trimming cut 4 bases from V and 5 bases from J; bases unmatched to any gene: 11. CDR3: CASSRAGTARDEQYF. The CDR3 DNA reads as TGTGCCAGCTCACGAGCGGGGACCGCTCGGGACGAGCAGTACTTC.

This chain connects TRBV30 to TRBJ2-7; D is unclear. The CDR3 is 13 amino acids. Trimming took 5 bases from V and 2 from J, leaving 13 bases between them. Germline-derived CDR1 and CDR2 are GTSNPN and SVGIG (reference sequence). This CDR3 is CAWLSPGTYEQYF. CDR3 DNA sequence: TGTGCCTGGTTGAGCCCCGGTACCTACGAGCAGTACTTC.

The chain recombines TRBV5-6 with TRBJ2-1, with D possibly TRBD1 on 6 matching bases. Trimming pared 0 bases from V and 9 bases from J, leaving 13 bases between. The CDR3 length is 14 residues. Germline CDR1 SGHDT, CDR2 YYEEEE. Written as DNA, the CDR3 is TGTGCCAGCAGCTTGGGGGGGCTAGTACCTGAGCAGTTCTTC. Its protein product is CASSLGGLVPEQFF. Filled out from reference TRBV5-6 and TRBJ2-1, the complete variable domain reads DAGVTQSPTHLIKTRGQQVTLRCSPKSGHDTVSWYQQALGQGPQFIFQYYEEEERQRGNFPDRFSGHQFPNYSSELNVNALLLGDSALYLCASSLGGLVPEQFFGPGTRLTVL.

J is TRBJ1-6 and V is TRBV6-5; the D gene is possibly TRBD1 (6 bases). The V gene lost 5 bases and the J gene lost 6 bases, with 11 bases spanning the gap. Germline V CDR1 and CDR2: MNHEY, SVGAGI. The CDR3 sequence is 14 residues long. CDR3 protein: CASSLEGGNSPLHF. CDR3 nucleotides: TGTGCCAGCAGTCTCGAAGGGGGTAATTCACCCCTCCACTTT.

The rearrangement joins TRBV7-9 to TRBJ2-3; D may be TRBD1 (6 bases). In germline, CDR1 is SEHNR, CDR2 FQNEAQ (reference sequence). The V end lost 5 bases, the J end lost 4 bases, and 10 bases lay between the germline ends. The CDR3 contains 13 residues. CDR3: CASSTPGADTQYF. DNA for the CDR3: TGTGCCAGCAGCACTCCAGGGGCAGATACGCAGTATTTT. The whole variable domain, remainder taken from reference TRBV7-9 and TRBJ2-3, is DTGVSQNPRHKITKRGQNVTFRCDPISEHNRLYWYRQTLGQGPEFLTYFQNEAQLEKSRLLSDRFSAERPKGSFSTLEIQRTEQGDSAMYLCASSTPGADTQYFGPGTRLTVL.

The rearrangement joins TRBV10-2 to TRBJ2-7; TRBD2 matches 14 bases. The CDR3 sequence is 14 residues long. Germline-derived CDR1 and CDR2 are WSHSY and SAAADI. Trimming cost V 7 bases and J 6 bases; bases outside gene matches: 5. This CDR3 is CASTPGTSGSEQYF. In nucleotides, the CDR3 is TGCGCCAGCACACCCGGGACTAGCGGGAGCGAGCAGTACTTC.

The rearrangement uses TRBV28 and TRBJ2-7; 8 bases map to TRBD1. Trimming removed 2 bases from V and 4 bases from J; junction bases left unmatched: 4. This CDR3 spans 14 amino acids. Germline V gives CDR1 MDHEN, CDR2 SYDVKM. The DNA of the CDR3 is TGTGCCAGCAGTTTAAACAGGGGGAAATACGAGCAGTACTTC. It yields the protein CASSLNRGKYEQYF. The whole variable domain, filled in from reference TRBV28 and TRBJ2-7, reads DVKVTQSSRYLVKRTGEKVFLECVQDMDHENMFWYRQDPGLGLRLIYFSYDVKMKEKGDIPEGYSVSREKKERFSLILESASTNQTSMYLCASSLNRGKYEQYFGPGTRLTVT.

The rearrangement uses TRBV20-1 and TRBJ1-2, with D hard to call. Trimming cost V 6 bases and J 6 bases, with 11 bases left between them. This CDR3 has 11 amino acids. Germline CDR1 reads DFQATT; CDR2 reads SNEGSKA (reference sequence). CDR3 DNA: TGCAGTGCACCGTCGGGAGATGGCTACACCTTC. Encoded protein: CSAPSGDGYTF.

The genes are TRBV2 and TRBJ1-4; a possible D gene is TRBD1 (6 bases). This CDR3 is 16 amino acids long. The V gene's germline CDR1 is SNHLY and CDR2 FYNNEI. V shed 5 bases and J shed 10 bases, with 23 bases lying between them. The CDR3 region has the DNA TGTGCCAGCAGTCCGGGACAAAGCGCCGGGAGGGGAAAACTGTTTTTT. Translated, it gives CASSPGQSAGRGKLFF.

V and J are TRBV21-1 and TRBJ1-2; TRBD1 is the table's D call, not checked against the DNA. TRBV21-1 is deemed a pseudogene. The CDR3 covers 15 residues. The CDR3 DNA reads as TGTGCCAGCAGGGGGCTGACAGGCGCAGAGTATGGCTACACCTTC. This codes for CASRGLTGAEYGYTF.

V usage is TRBV15 and J usage is TRBJ2-2, with 14 bases that match TRBD2. Trimming took 2 bases from V and 7 from J; bases not matched to a gene: 6. Germline lookup yields CDR1 LNHNV and CDR2 YYDKDF (reference sequence). This CDR3 region has 17 residues. In nucleotides, the CDR3 is TGTGCCACCAGCAGACCTGCTGGACTAGCGGGAGGCGGGGAGCTGTTTTTT. Translating gives CATSRPAGLAGGGELFF.

V usage is TRBV5-1 and J usage is TRBJ2-3; 7 bases match TRBD1. Germline V gene lookup returns CDR1 SGHRS and CDR2 YFSETQ. After removal of 4 bases from V and 0 bases from J, the junction contained 8 bases not matched to a gene. This CDR3 region has 16 residues. CDR3 protein: CASSLLQGPSTDTQYF. The CDR3 DNA sequence: TGCGCCAGCAGCCTCTTACAGGGGCCTAGCACAGATACGCAGTATTTT. Full variable domain (outside the CDR3, taken from reference TRBV5-1 and TRBJ2-3): KAGVTQTPRYLIKTRGQQVTLSCSPISGHRSVSWYQQTPGQGLQFLFEYFSETQRNKGNFPGRFSGRQFSNSRSEMNVSTLELGDSALYLCASSLLQGPSTDTQYFGPGTRLTVL.

This sequence joins TRBV19 and TRBJ2-2; 8 nucleotides match TRBD2. From germline, CDR1 is LNHDA and CDR2 SQIVND (reference sequence). There are 15 residues in the CDR3. The trim removed 0 bases at V and 6 bases at J, leaving 3 bases unmatched. CDR3: CASSIEGTRSGELFF. CDR3 sequence (DNA): TGTGCCAGTAGTATAGAGGGGACTAGATCCGGGGAGCTGTTTTTT.